The rows below give T cell receptor beta chains drawn from one sample of a study of naive and memory T cell subsets. MiXCR was run by TCRdb on the UMI-ligation and nested PCR reads, yielding one entry per CDR3 protein. This sample carries roughly 97,000 distinct CDR3 sequences, approximately 14% of them seen once, and the ten largest clones take roughly 2.8%. Sequencing used naive CD8+ T cells from blood. The source is a human donor in good health. Both conserved end residues are part of each CDR3. D genes are given only for firm matches. Not all rows give a size; the values are once, few, many and, for expanded clones, a class.

V	size	J	D	DNA	CDR3
TRBV29-1	-	TRBJ2-3	-	TGCAGCGTTGTCACAGATACGCAGTATTTT	CSVVTDTQYF
TRBV12-3/TRBV12-4	few	TRBJ2-1	TRBD2	TGTGCCAGCAGTTTTGGGACTAGCGGCGGCCCTCACTTC	CASSFGTSGGPHF
TRBV2	-	TRBJ2-1	TRBD1	TGTGCCAGCAGAGGACAGGGCTACAATGAGCAGTTCTTC	CASRGQGYNEQFF
TRBV12-3/TRBV12-4	few	TRBJ2-1	TRBD2	TGTGCCAGCAGTTTCGTAGCGGGGATTGCCCGTGAGCAGTTCTTC	CASSFVAGIAREQFF
TRBV12-3/TRBV12-4	-	TRBJ1-6	-	TGTGCCAGCAGTTTCGAGGGGCGGCTCTACCACTTT	CASSFEGRLYHF
TRBV15	-	TRBJ2-7	TRBD2	TGTGCCACCAGCAGAGTGGGGGGGACTGACTACGAGCAGTACTTC	CATSRVGGTDYEQYF
TRBV25-1	-	TRBJ2-5	-	TGTGCCACCTCGGGCCTAGAGGCAGAGACCCAGTACTTC	CATSGLEAETQYF
TRBV6-6	once	TRBJ2-7	-	TGTGCCAGCAGTGAAGGAGGGGAGCAGTACTTC	CASSEGGEQYF
TRBV20-1	few	TRBJ1-6	-	TGCAGTGCTAGGGCCGGGGATAATTCACCCCTCCACTTT	CSARAGDNSPLHF
TRBV18	few	TRBJ1-6	-	TGTGCCAGCTCACCTACCGCCTACAGGGCCTTCTCCTATAATTCACCCCTCCACTTT	CASSPTAYRAFSYNSPLHF
TRBV10-3	many	TRBJ1-6	TRBD1	TGTGCCACCTGGACAGGGGAGCTTTCACCCCTCCACTTT	CATWTGELSPLHF
TRBV28	-	TRBJ2-7	-	TGTGCCAGCGGAACGGACACCACCTACGAGCAGTACTTC	CASGTDTTYEQYF
TRBV29-1	many	TRBJ2-3	-	TGCAGCGTTGTTACAGGGCCTCTAGATACGCAGTATTTT	CSVVTGPLDTQYF
TRBV4-3	many	TRBJ1-1	-	TGCGCCAGCAGCCAAGAGGTTCTCGGACGGGCTTCTGGGACTGAAGCTTTCTTT	CASSQEVLGRASGTEAFF
TRBV29-1	-	TRBJ1-1	-	TGCAGCGTTGAAGATCAGGCTGATTTTGCCACTGAAGCTTTCTTT	CSVEDQADFATEAFF
TRBV7-8	-	TRBJ2-1	TRBD1	TGTGCCAGCAGCTACTTCCGGGACAGAGACAATGAGCAGTTCTTC	CASSYFRDRDNEQFF
TRBV27	many	TRBJ1-6	-	TGTGCCAGCAGTTTATCGGGTGACCATAATTCACCCCTCCACTTT	CASSLSGDHNSPLHF
TRBV12-3/TRBV12-4	many	TRBJ2-3	-	TGTGCCAGCAGACCCGGCGGGGGCTGGGATACGCAGTATTTT	CASRPGGGWDTQYF
TRBV27	few	TRBJ1-3	-	TGTGCCAGCAGTTTATCTGTATCTGGAAACACCATATATTTT	CASSLSVSGNTIYF
TRBV7-2	few	TRBJ2-7	TRBD2	TGTGCCAGCAGCTTTGGGGGGGGTCCTTCCTACGAGCAGTACTTC	CASSFGGGPSYEQYF
TRBV4-3	many	TRBJ2-5	-	TGCGCCAGCAGCCCGGAAGACGGTCAAGAGACCCAGTACTTC	CASSPEDGQETQYF
TRBV4-3	-	TRBJ1-2	-	TGCGCCAGCAGCCAAGGAGGGAGCGGAGGGGGCTATGGCTACACCTTC	CASSQGGSGGGYGYTF
TRBV27	-	TRBJ1-6	-	TGTGCCAGCAGTTTAGGGGAACTGGGTTCACCCCTCCACTTT	CASSLGELGSPLHF
TRBV29-1	many	TRBJ1-1	-	TGCAGCGTTTCGGGGGGGGTTGTGGCGAACACTGAAGCTTTCTTT	CSVSGGVVANTEAFF
TRBV30	-	TRBJ2-1	TRBD2	TGTGCCTGGAGCCCTGGGACTAGCTCCTACAATGAGCAGTTCTTC	CAWSPGTSSYNEQFF
TRBV4-3	few	TRBJ2-7	TRBD2	TGCGCCAGCAGCCAACATACTAGCGGGAGTATAAACGAGCAGTACTTC	CASSQHTSGSINEQYF
TRBV7-6	-	TRBJ2-6	-	TGTGCCAGCAGCTTAAGGCCCTCTGGGGCCAACGTCCTGACTTTC	CASSLRPSGANVLTF
TRBV30	few	TRBJ2-1	TRBD2	TGTGCCTGGATAGGGACTAGCGGGAGCCATGAGCAGTTCTTC	CAWIGTSGSHEQFF
TRBV2	few	TRBJ1-6	-	TGTGCCAGCAGTGAACTCCAAGGGGCCTATAATTCACCCCTCCACTTT	CASSELQGAYNSPLHF
TRBV20-1	few	TRBJ1-1	-	TGCAGTGTAACAGATATTATGAACACTGAAGCTTTCTTT	CSVTDIMNTEAFF
TRBV4-3	few	TRBJ2-1	TRBD2	TGCGCCAGCAGCCAAGATCGGGCGGGAGGGCCGATCAAGAATGAGCAGTTCTTC	CASSQDRAGGPIKNEQFF
TRBV2	-	TRBJ2-2	TRBD2	TGTGCCAGCAGTGGGCGGGGGAGGAACACGAACACCGGGGAGCTGTTTTTT	CASSGRGRNTNTGELFF
TRBV27	few	TRBJ2-2	-	TGTGCCAGCAGTTTCGACACCTCCATGAACACCGGGGAGCTGTTTTTT	CASSFDTSMNTGELFF
TRBV6-5	-	TRBJ1-1	-	TGTGCCAGCAGTTACTCCCCCCTTAGAGGGGCGAACACTGAAGCTTTCTTT	CASSYSPLRGANTEAFF
TRBV12-3/TRBV12-4	-	TRBJ2-1	-	TGTGCCAGCAGTTTAGCATATGTGGACGACTCCTACAATGAGCAGTTCTTC	CASSLAYVDDSYNEQFF
TRBV19	few	TRBJ2-1	-	TGTGCCAGTAGTATATGGGGAGCTGTTGGTGAGCAGTTCTTC	CASSIWGAVGEQFF
TRBV4-3	-	TRBJ2-7	TRBD1	TGCGCCAGCAGCCAATCCCCCGGACAGGCCTCCTACGAGCAGTACTTC	CASSQSPGQASYEQYF
TRBV2	few	TRBJ2-7	-	TGTGCCAGCAGTGAACGTACCGCTCCCGGGCAGTACTTC	CASSERTAPGQYF
TRBV14	few	TRBJ2-1	TRBD2	TGTGCCAGCAGCCACGGGGGACTAGCGGGAGGATCAGGTTCCTACAATGAGCAGTTCTTC	CASSHGGLAGGSGSYNEQFF
TRBV12-3/TRBV12-4	-	TRBJ2-2	TRBD2	TGTGCCAGCAGGCCATATAGCGGGAGAGAGTCGGGCGGGGAGCTGTTTTTT	CASRPYSGRESGGELFF
TRBV4-2	few	TRBJ2-2	-	TGTGCCAGCAGCCCCGGCCAGGGAGGTAACACCGGGGAGCTGTTTTTT	CASSPGQGGNTGELFF